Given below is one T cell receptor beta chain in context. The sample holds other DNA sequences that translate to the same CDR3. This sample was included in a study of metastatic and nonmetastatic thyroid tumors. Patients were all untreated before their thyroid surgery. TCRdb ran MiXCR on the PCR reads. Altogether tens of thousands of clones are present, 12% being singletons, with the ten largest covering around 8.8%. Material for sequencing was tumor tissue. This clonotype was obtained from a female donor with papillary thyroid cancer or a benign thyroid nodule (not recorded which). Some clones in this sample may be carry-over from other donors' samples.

CDR3 DNA sequence: TGTGCCAGCTCACCAGGCGGGAGGCCCTCTTACGAGCAGTACTTC. This sequence encodes CASSPGGRPSYEQYF. The chain has TRBV18 and TRBJ2-7; 8 bases are a match to TRBD2. The J segment lost 4 bases and the V segment lost 2 bases, leaving 7 bases of the junction unmatched. Germline assignment: CDR1 KGHSH and CDR2 LQKENI. This CDR3 comprises 15 residues.